The rows below give T cell receptor beta chains drawn from one sample of a study of response to subunit inactivated influenza vaccine. TCRdb reprocessed the RT-PCR reads with MiXCR, giving one entry per CDR3 protein. The sample lists 710,000 or so distinct CDR3 sequences, about a sixth occurring once. The source was PBMCs from blood, collected approximately 13 days after vaccination. The receptors here all came from a man aged 50 to 60 who received an inactivated influenza vaccine. CDR3s include the opening cysteine and the closing phenylalanine or tryptophan. Each record gives: V gene, J gene, CDR3 protein.

TRBV12-3/TRBV12-4	TRBJ2-7	CASGEAYEQYF
TRBV20-1	TRBJ2-3	CSLKGRDFTSTDTQYF
TRBV20-1	TRBJ2-5	CSANDSQETQYF
TRBV15	TRBJ2-5	CATSRDPAGGQETQYF
TRBV18	TRBJ1-6	CASSRLVSESPLHF
TRBV5-1	TRBJ1-2	CASSPSTDFNYGYTF
TRBV7-8	TRBJ2-7	CASSQRGPRVQVYYEQYF
TRBV7-8	TRBJ2-7	CASSLGQLNPSGEQYF
TRBV6-1	TRBJ2-7	CASSEVPTGFEWSYEQYF
TRBV4-1	TRBJ1-2	CASSQGTGVLLHF
TRBV6-2/TRBV6-3	TRBJ2-2	CASSPNEITGELFF
TRBV10-2	TRBJ2-2	CASRQGARGTGELFF
TRBV5-1	TRBJ2-3	CASSPGTAGTDTQYF
TRBV20-1	TRBJ1-1	CSARIGGLGEAFF
TRBV28	TRBJ2-5	CASSSRTSGRAVWTQYF
TRBV18	TRBJ2-3	CASSPPSGLSTDTQYF
TRBV29-1	TRBJ2-1	CSVGLFHRYNEQFF
TRBV9	TRBJ2-7	CASSPWDGSYEQYF
TRBV7-9	TRBJ1-6	CASSLWGTDSPLHF
TRBV18	TRBJ2-2	CASSQTGGAILPGELFF
TRBV6-1	TRBJ1-5	CASSETGGGQPQHF
TRBV5-5	TRBJ2-2	CASSWVANTGELFF
TRBV19	TRBJ1-5	CASGRGEPQHF
TRBV28	TRBJ2-7	CASRLQDRAYEQYF
TRBV2	TRBJ2-2	CASRSRGDTGELFF
TRBV10-3	TRBJ2-4	CATREALAKNIQYF
TRBV27	TRBJ2-3	CASSLWSAGDRPDTQYF
TRBV7-2	TRBJ1-5	CASSLRVEQPQHF
TRBV4-3	TRBJ1-5	CASSQDISRGNQPQHF
TRBV29-1	TRBJ2-2	CSVPGSTGELFF
TRBV20-1	TRBJ1-3	CSAKAGNTIYF
TRBV12-3/TRBV12-4	TRBJ1-1	CASSALGADTEAFF
TRBV5-1	TRBJ2-2	CASSFASASNTGELFF
TRBV24-1	TRBJ2-2	CATSDFSGTGELFF
TRBV7-8	TRBJ2-1	CASSLAPGLATRGEQFF
TRBV28	TRBJ2-7	CASSLHAGTYSYEQYF
TRBV12-3/TRBV12-4	TRBJ2-3	CASSRRQDSTDTQYF
TRBV18	TRBJ2-2	CASSPPLSRAVGEMFF
TRBV12-3/TRBV12-4	TRBJ1-3	CASILSGVPGNTIYF
TRBV12-3/TRBV12-4	TRBJ1-1	CASSPLPGDEAFF
TRBV5-1	TRBJ2-3	CASRSSGATTDTQYF